A single sample is the source of the 23 T cell receptor beta chains below, sequenced in a study of cytomegalovirus exposure and HLA in healthy donors. PCR employed 60 Vbeta and 13 Jbeta primers. Repertoires were generated with immunoSEQ multiplex PCR, while TCRdb's copy carries only in-frame clones and drops some. The sample contains 140,000 to 150,000 clones, 75% to 85% of which appear only once. The specimen sequenced was PBMCs. These receptors all come from a woman aged 18-29 years in good health and CMV-seropositive.

This clone was recorded once. This chain uses TRBV6-1 with TRBJ1-6, with 7 bases that match TRBD1. Per the germline V gene, CDR1 is MNHNS and CDR2 is SASEGT. The CDR3 contains 15 residues. The V gene end was trimmed by 3 bases and the J gene end by 1 base; junction bases not matched to a gene: 0. CDR3 nucleotide sequence: TGTGCCAGCAGTGAGACAGGGTCCTATAATTCACCCCTCCACTTT. The encoded protein is CASSETGSYNSPLHF.

This clone was observed a handful of times. This sequence joins TRBV6-1 and TRBJ2-7, with 10 bases matching TRBD1. The junction had 2 bases not matched to a gene; V was cut back by 3 bases and J by 6 bases. The CDR3 totals 13 residues. Germline CDR1 is MNHNS and CDR2 is SASEGT. CDR3 loop: CASSDRQGAEQYF. The CDR3 nucleotides are TGTGCCAGCAGTGACCGACAGGGGGCCGAGCAGTACTTC.

A few counts support this clone. The chain uses TRBV7-2 and TRBJ2-3, with 10 bases identical to TRBD1. This CDR3 comprises 15 residues. V trimming: 5 bases; J trimming: 3 bases; junction bases outside the gene matches: 5. Germline CDR1 is SGHTA and CDR2 is FQGNSA. The CDR3 nucleotides read TGTGCCAGCAGCCCCTGGGGACAGGGGACAGATACGCAGTATTTT. Its translation is CASSPWGQGTDTQYF.

The genes are TRBV30 and TRBJ2-7, with 8 nucleotides matching TRBD1. V lost 3 bases and J lost 2; bases outside the gene matches: 6. CDR3 length: 14 residues. Germline V lookup: CDR1 GTSNPN, CDR2 SVGIG (reference sequence). CDR3 in amino acids: CAWSAGTGAYEQYF. The CDR3, as DNA: TGTGCCTGGAGCGCGGGGACAGGCGCCTACGAGCAGTACTTC.

The CDR3 reads CASRAGPSTLMNTEAFF. The CDR3 bases are TGCGCCAGCAGGGCGGGACCTTCGACGCTAATGAACACTGAAGCTTTCTTT. V is TRBV5-1 and J is TRBJ1-1, with a weak D call TRBD1 (5 bases). V was pared by 5 bases and J by 0 bases, with 20 bases between. This CDR3 is 17 amino acids long. Germline V CDR1 and CDR2: SGHRS, YFSETQ.

The chain carries TRBV4-1 and TRBJ2-5; 12 nucleotides line up with TRBD2. Trimming took 3 bases from V and 5 from J; bases not matched to a gene: 4. The length of the CDR3 is 15 residues. The germline CDR1 and CDR2 sequences are MGHRA and YSYEKL. CDR3 in DNA: TGCGCCAGCAGCCATTTCGGACTAGCGGGGGAGACCCAGTACTTC. Its translation is CASSHFGLAGETQYF.

The V and J genes are TRBV5-1 and TRBJ2-5; possibly TRBD1 for D (7 bases). Trimming removed 0 bases at V and 1 base at J, with 13 bases between. Germline-derived CDR1 and CDR2 are SGHRS and YFSETQ. The CDR3 is made up of 16 amino acids. The CDR3 here is CASSLGAGGSQETQYF. CDR3 coding DNA: TGCGCCAGCAGCTTGGGGGCAGGGGGGTCCCAAGAGACCCAGTACTTC.

The chain couples TRBV6-5 to TRBJ2-3; D may be TRBD1 (6 bases). This CDR3 contains 15 residues. CDR1 and CDR2 (germline): MNHEY, SVGAGI. Trimming stripped 2 bases from V and 6 bases from J, with 15 bases between. The CDR3 sequence: CASSYRAGEGDTQYF. Written as DNA, the CDR3 is TGTGCCAGCAGTTACAGGGCAGGGGAAGGCGATACGCAGTATTTT.

The rearrangement joins TRBV28 to TRBJ1-5; D call uncertain. Trimming took 6 bases from V and 4 from J, leaving 7 bases between them. CDR3 length: 12 amino acids. The germline V gene has CDR1 MDHEN and CDR2 SYDVKM. The chain's CDR3 is CASRTPNQPQHF. The CDR3 coding sequence is TGTGCCAGCAGGACACCAAATCAGCCCCAGCATTTT.

This CDR3 is CASSFRGTDTQYF. The DNA of the CDR3 is TGTGCCAGCAGCTTTCGGGGCACAGATACGCAGTATTTT. V and J are TRBV9 and TRBJ2-3, with D unclear. The CDR3 is 13 residues long. Germline CDR1 SGDLS, CDR2 YYNGEE. Trimming shortened V by 4 bases and J by 1 base, and 7 bases separated the two germline ends.

The genes are TRBV7-2 and TRBJ2-4, with 9 nucleotides matching TRBD2. Per the germline V gene, CDR1 is SGHTA and CDR2 is FQGNSA. This CDR3 has 13 amino acids. With 4 bases clipped from V and 9 bases from J, the junction kept 4 bases outside the gene matches. The CDR3 spells CASSSTSGGIQYF. CDR3 bases: TGTGCCAGCAGCTCGACTAGCGGAGGCATTCAGTACTTC.

The chain is built from TRBV28 and TRBJ1-1; the match to TRBD1 covers 9 bases. J was trimmed by 3 bases and V by 8 bases; bases with no gene match: 7. CDR3 length: 14 amino acids. Germline V gives CDR1 MDHEN, CDR2 SYDVKM. The CDR3 DNA is TGTGCCAGCGGAAACAGGGGGCGCGACACTGAAGCTTTCTTT. Translated: CASGNRGRDTEAFF.

This clone appeared a single time. The chain employs TRBV18 and TRBJ2-7, with D tentatively TRBD1 (6 bases). This CDR3 has 14 residues. The V gene lost 6 bases and the J gene lost 0 bases, with 12 bases spanning the gap. CDR1 KGHSH and CDR2 LQKENI come from the germline V gene. CDR3 nucleotide sequence: TGTGCCAGCTCGCCGCAGGGGAGCTCCTACGAGCAGTACTTC. This translates into CASSPQGSSYEQYF.

The rearrangement joins TRBV29-1 to TRBJ1-2, with a weak D call TRBD1 (6 bases). Germline values: CDR1 SQVTM, CDR2 ANQGSEA. The CDR3 length is 14 residues. The CDR3 nucleotides read TGCAGAGACGGGGGGGGGCTGACGAACTATGGCTACACCTTC. Its translation: CRDGGGLTNYGYTF.

This clone has more than one count but fewer than ten. The rearrangement uses TRBV4-1 and TRBJ2-1; TRBD1 matches at 10 bases. The J segment lost 9 bases and the V segment lost 4 bases, leaving 9 bases of the junction unmatched. CDR3 length: 15 residues. Germline lookup yields CDR1 MGHRA and CDR2 YSYEKL. CDR3 coding DNA: TGCGCCAGCAGCCCCGGGACAGGGGTTCTGGTTGAGCAGTTCTTC. Amino acid sequence: CASSPGTGVLVEQFF.

This clone was seen a single time. The V call is TRBV5-1, the J call TRBJ2-3; D gene uncertain. The CDR3 runs to 14 residues. The V end lost 0 bases, the J end lost 0 bases, and 5 bases lay between the germline ends. Germline CDR1 and CDR2: SGHRS and YFSETQ. This CDR3 reads CASSLGASTDTQYF. CDR3 DNA: TGCGCCAGCAGCTTGGGGGCTAGCACAGATACGCAGTATTTT.

In regard to this clone: This same CDR3 is encoded by further DNA sequences in the sample. This sequence joins TRBV27 and TRBJ1-2; TRBD1 is a possible D gene (5 bases). V lost 0 bases and J 4 bases, leaving 9 bases between the germline ends. Germline CDR1 is MNHEY and CDR2 is SMNVEV (reference sequence). This CDR3 is built from 14 residues. CDR3 sequence: CASSLSGQTYGYTF. The CDR3 bases are TGTGCCAGCAGTTTATCGGGGCAGACCTATGGCTACACCTTC.

CDR3 bases: TGTGCCAGCTCACCACCGTCGGTAGCGAGCACAGATACGCAGTATTTT. It codes for CASSPPSVASTDTQYF. The gene calls are TRBV18 and TRBJ2-3, with D maybe TRBD2 (5 bases). The CDR3 extends over 16 amino acids. Deletions cut 0 bases from V and 0 bases from J, with 10 bases between. Germline CDR1 KGHSH, CDR2 LQKENI. Full variable domain (rest looked up from reference TRBV18 and TRBJ2-3): NAGVMQNPRHLVRRRGQEARLRCSPMKGHSHVYWYRQLPEEGLKFMVYLQKENIIDESGMPKERFSAEFPKEGPSILRIQQVVRGDSAAYFCASSPPSVASTDTQYFGPGTRLTVL.

The rearrangement joins TRBV28 to TRBJ2-2; 10 nucleotides match TRBD1. Trimming took 4 bases from V and 7 from J; bases not matched to a gene: 12. This CDR3 spans 17 amino acids. Germline V gene lookup returns CDR1 MDHEN and CDR2 SYDVKM. The CDR3 spells CASSSRRDRGSGGELFF. CDR3 bases: TGTGCCAGCAGTTCCCGACGGGACAGGGGCTCTGGCGGGGAGCTGTTTTTT.

The CDR3: CASSLDFLAGSGDEQFF. The CDR3 DNA reads TGCGCCAGCAGCTTGGATTTCCTAGCGGGCTCGGGGGATGAGCAGTTCTTC. The V gene is TRBV5-1, the J gene TRBJ2-1; 8 bases map to TRBD2. Per the germline V gene, CDR1 is SGHRS and CDR2 is YFSETQ. J was trimmed by 8 bases and V by 0 bases; bases with no gene match: 13. The CDR3 covers 17 residues.

J is TRBJ2-1 and V is TRBV19, with 7 bases identical to TRBD2. The CDR3 is 15 residues long. Germline V gene lookup returns CDR1 LNHDA and CDR2 SQIVND (reference sequence). Trimming removed 0 bases from V and 4 bases from J; junction bases left unmatched: 3. CDR3 DNA sequence: TGTGCCAGTAGTATAGATCTCGGGGGGTACAATGAGCAGTTCTTC. Residues: CASSIDLGGYNEQFF.

CDR3 sequence reads: CASSQERTGMGTNYGYTF. The DNA for the CDR3 is TGTGCCAGCAGCCAAGAGAGGACAGGGATGGGGACTAACTATGGCTACACCTTC. This rearrangement joins TRBV4-2 to TRBJ1-2; 8 positions match TRBD1. Germline loops: CDR1 LGHNA, CDR2 YNFKEQ. CDR3 length equals 18 residues. V was clipped by 0 bases and J by 0 bases; unmatched bases: 9.

This clone is medium-sized. Here the CDR3 reads CASSEQAGSNYGYTF. The CDR3 nucleotides read TGTGCCAGCAGTGAACAGGCAGGGTCTAACTATGGCTACACCTTC. The chain couples TRBV6-1 to TRBJ1-2; D may be TRBD1 (5 bases). The CDR3 length is 15 residues. The V gene's germline CDR1 is MNHNS and CDR2 SASEGT. Trimming stripped 2 bases from V and 0 bases from J, with 10 bases between.